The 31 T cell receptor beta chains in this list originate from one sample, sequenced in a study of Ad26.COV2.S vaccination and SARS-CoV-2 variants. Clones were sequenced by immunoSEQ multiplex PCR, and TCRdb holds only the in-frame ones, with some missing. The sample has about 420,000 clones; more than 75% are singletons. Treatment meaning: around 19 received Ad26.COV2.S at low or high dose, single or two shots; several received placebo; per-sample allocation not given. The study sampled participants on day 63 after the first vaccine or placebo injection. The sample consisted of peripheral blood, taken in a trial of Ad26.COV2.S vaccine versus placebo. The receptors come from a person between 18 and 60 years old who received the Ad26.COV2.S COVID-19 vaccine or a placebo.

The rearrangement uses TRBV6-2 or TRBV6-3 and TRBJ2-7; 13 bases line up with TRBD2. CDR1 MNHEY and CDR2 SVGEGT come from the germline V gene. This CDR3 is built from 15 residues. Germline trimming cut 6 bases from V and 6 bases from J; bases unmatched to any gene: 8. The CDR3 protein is CASSLTSGGAFEQYF. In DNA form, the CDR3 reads TGTGCCAGCAGCCTCACTAGCGGGGGGGCGTTCGAGCAGTACTTC.

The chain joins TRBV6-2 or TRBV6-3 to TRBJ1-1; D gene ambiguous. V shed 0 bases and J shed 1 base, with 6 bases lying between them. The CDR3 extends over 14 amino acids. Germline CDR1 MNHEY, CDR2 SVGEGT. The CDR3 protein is CASSYSYTNTEAFF. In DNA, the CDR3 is TGTGCCAGCAGTTACTCGTACACGAACACTGAAGCTTTCTTT.

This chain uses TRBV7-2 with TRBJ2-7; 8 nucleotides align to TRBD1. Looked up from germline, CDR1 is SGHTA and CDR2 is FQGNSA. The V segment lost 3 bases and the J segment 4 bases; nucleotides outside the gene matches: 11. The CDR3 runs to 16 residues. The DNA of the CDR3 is TGTGCCAGCAGCTTGATAACAGGGGGGTCCCGGTACGAGCAGTACTTC. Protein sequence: CASSLITGGSRYEQYF.

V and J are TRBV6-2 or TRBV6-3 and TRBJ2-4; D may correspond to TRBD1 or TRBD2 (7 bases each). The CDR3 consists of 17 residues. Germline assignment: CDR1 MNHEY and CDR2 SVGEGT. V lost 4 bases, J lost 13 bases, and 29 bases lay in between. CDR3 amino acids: CASSSPQGGRVGRVQYF. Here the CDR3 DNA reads TGTGCCAGCAGTTCCCCCCAGGGGGGTAGGGTAGGGAGGGTACAGTACTTC.

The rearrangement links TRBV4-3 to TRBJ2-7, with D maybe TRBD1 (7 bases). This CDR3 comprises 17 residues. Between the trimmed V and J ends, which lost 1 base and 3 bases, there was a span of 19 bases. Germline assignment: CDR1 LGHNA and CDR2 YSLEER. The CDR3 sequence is CASSQVFSGDRDYEQYF. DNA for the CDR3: TGCGCCAGCAGCCAAGTATTTTCGGGAGACAGGGACTACGAGCAGTACTTC.

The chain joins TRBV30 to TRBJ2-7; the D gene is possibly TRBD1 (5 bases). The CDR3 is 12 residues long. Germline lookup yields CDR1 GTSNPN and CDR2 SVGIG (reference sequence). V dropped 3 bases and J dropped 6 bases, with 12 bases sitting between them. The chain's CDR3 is CAWSPRQGEQYF. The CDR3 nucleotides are TGTGCCTGGAGCCCCCGGCAGGGCGAGCAGTACTTC.

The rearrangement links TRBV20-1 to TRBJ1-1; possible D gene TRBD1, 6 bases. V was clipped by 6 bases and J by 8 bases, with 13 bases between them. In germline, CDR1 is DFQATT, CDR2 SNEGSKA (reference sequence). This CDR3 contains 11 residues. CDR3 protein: CSAKAGAEAFF. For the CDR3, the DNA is TGCAGTGCCAAAGCGGGGGCCGAAGCTTTCTTT.

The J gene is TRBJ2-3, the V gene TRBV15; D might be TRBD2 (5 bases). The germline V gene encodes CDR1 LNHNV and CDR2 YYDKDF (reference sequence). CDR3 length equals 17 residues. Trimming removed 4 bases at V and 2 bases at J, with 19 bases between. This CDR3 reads CATSIPGVARTTDTQYF. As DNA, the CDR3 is TGTGCCACCAGCATCCCGGGTGTAGCGCGAACCACAGATACGCAGTATTTT.

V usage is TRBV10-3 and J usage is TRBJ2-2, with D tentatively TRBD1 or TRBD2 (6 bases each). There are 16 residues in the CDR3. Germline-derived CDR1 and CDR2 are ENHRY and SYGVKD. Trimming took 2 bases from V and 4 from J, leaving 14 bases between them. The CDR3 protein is CAISEERGLVTGELFF. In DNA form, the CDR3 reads TGTGCCATCAGTGAGGAACGGGGGCTCGTCACCGGGGAGCTGTTTTTT.

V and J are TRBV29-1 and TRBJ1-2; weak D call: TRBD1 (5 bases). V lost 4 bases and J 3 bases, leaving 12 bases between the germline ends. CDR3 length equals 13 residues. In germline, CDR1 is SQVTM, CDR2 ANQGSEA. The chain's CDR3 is CSVGGASDYGYTF. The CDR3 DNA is TGCAGCGTTGGTGGGGCCTCGGACTATGGCTACACCTTC.

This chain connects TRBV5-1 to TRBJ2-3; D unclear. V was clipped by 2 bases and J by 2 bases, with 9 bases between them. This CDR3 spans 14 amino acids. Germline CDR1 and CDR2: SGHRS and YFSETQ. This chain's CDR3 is CASSLGRYTDTQYF. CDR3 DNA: TGCGCCAGCAGCTTAGGCCGCTACACAGATACGCAGTATTTT. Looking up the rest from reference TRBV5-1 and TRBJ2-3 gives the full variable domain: KAGVTQTPRYLIKTRGQQVTLSCSPISGHRSVSWYQQTPGQGLQFLFEYFSETQRNKGNFPGRFSGRQFSNSRSEMNVSTLELGDSALYLCASSLGRYTDTQYFGPGTRLTVL.

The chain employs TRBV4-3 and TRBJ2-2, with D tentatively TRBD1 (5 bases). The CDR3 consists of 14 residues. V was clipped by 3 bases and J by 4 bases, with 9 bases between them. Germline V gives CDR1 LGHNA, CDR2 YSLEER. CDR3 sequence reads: CASSHGQGTGELFF. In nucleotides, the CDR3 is TGCGCCAGCAGCCACGGCCAGGGCACCGGGGAGCTGTTTTTT.

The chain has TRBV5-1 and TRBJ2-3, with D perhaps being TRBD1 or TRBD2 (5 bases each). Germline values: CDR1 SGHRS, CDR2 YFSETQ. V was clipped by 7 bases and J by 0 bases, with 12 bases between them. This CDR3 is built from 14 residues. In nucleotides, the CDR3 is TGCGCCAGCTTCCGGGGCGCCAGCACAGATACGCAGTATTTT. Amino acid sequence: CASFRGASTDTQYF.

The CDR3, as DNA: TGCAGCGTTGTGACAGGGAACATGAACACTGAAGCTTTCTTT. The encoded protein is CSVVTGNMNTEAFF. The V call is TRBV29-1, the J call TRBJ1-1; TRBD1 aligns across 7 bases. The CDR3 sequence is 14 residues long. Looked up from germline, CDR1 is SQVTM and CDR2 is ANQGSEA. Trimming removed 4 bases from V and 0 bases from J; junction bases left unmatched: 5. Together with reference TRBV29-1 and TRBJ1-1, the CDR3 gives the full variable domain: SAVISQKPSRDICQRGTSLTIQCQVDSQVTMMFWYRQQPGQSLTLIATANQGSEATYESGFVIDKFPISRPNLTFSTLTVSNMSPEDSSIYLCSVVTGNMNTEAFFGQGTRLTVV.

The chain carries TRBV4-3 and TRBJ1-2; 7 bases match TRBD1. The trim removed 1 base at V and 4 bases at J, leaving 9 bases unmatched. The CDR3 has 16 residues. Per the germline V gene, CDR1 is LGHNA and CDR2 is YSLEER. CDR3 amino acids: CASSQAPTGLPYGYTF. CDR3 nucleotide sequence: TGCGCCAGCAGCCAAGCCCCGACAGGGCTCCCCTATGGCTACACCTTC.

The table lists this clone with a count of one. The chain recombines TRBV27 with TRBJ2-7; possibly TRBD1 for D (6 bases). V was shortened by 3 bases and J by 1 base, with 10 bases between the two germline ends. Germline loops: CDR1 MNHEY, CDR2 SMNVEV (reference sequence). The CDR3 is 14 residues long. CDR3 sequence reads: CASSFGGPSYEQYF. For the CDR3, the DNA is TGTGCCAGCAGTTTTGGGGGCCCGTCCTACGAGCAGTACTTC.

This CDR3 reads CASTSGGDTQYF. The CDR3 bases are TGTGCCAGTACTAGCGGGGGTGATACGCAGTATTTT. The chain uses TRBV19 and TRBJ2-3; 10 bases match TRBD2. The length of the CDR3 is 12 residues. The germline V gene encodes CDR1 LNHDA and CDR2 SQIVND (reference sequence). The V and J ends lost 7 bases and 6 bases, in that order; junction bases with no gene match: 1.

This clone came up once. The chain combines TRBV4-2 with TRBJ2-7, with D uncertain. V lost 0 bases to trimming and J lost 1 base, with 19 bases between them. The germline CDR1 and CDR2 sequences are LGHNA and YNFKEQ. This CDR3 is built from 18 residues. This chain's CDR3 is CASSQDRPGSLTSYEQYF. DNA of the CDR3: TGTGCCAGCAGCCAAGACCGGCCCGGCAGCCTAACTTCCTACGAGCAGTACTTC.

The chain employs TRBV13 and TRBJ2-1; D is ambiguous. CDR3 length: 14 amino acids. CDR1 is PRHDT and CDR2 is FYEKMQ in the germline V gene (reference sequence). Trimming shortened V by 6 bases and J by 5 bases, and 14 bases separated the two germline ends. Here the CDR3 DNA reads TGTGCCAGCAGTCAAGACTCGAAGGACAATGAGCAGTTCTTC. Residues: CASSQDSKDNEQFF.

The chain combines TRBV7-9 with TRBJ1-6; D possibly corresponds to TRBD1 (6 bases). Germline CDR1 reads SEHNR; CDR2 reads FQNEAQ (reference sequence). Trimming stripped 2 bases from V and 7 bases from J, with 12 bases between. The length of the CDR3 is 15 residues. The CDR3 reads CASSLTGNSNSPLHF. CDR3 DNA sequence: TGTGCCAGCAGCTTAACAGGGAATTCCAATTCACCCCTCCACTTT. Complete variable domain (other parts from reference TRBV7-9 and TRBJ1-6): DTGVSQNPRHKITKRGQNVTFRCDPISEHNRLYWYRQTLGQGPEFLTYFQNEAQLEKSRLLSDRFSAERPKGSFSTLEIQRTEQGDSAMYLCASSLTGNSNSPLHFGNGTRLTVT.

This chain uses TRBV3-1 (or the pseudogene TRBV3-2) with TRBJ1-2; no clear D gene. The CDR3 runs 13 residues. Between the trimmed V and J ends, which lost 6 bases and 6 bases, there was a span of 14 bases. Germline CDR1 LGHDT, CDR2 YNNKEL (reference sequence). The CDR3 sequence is CASSQFEGHGYTF. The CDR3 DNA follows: TGTGCCAGCAGTCAATTCGAGGGCCATGGCTACACCTTC.

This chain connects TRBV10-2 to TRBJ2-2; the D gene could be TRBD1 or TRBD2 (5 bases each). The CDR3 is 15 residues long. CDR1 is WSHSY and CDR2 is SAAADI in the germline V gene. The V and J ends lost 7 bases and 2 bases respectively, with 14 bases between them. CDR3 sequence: CASIGRGRNTGELFF. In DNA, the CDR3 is TGCGCCAGCATTGGAAGGGGACGAAACACCGGGGAGCTGTTTTTT.

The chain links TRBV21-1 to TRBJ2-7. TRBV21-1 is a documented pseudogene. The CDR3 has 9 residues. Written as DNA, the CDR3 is TGTGCCAGCGCCTACGAGCAGTACTTC. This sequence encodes CASAYEQYF.

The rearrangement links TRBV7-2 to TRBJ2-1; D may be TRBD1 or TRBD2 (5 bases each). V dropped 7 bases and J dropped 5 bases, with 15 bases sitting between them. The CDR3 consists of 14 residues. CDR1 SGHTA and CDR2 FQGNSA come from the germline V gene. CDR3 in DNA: TGTGCCAGCACCCTGGGGGTAGGGAACAATGAGCAGTTCTTC. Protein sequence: CASTLGVGNNEQFF.

The CDR3 sequence is CASSQEGEGTEAFF. In DNA form, the CDR3 reads TGCGCCAGCAGCCAAGAGGGGGAAGGGACTGAAGCTTTCTTT. The gene calls are TRBV4-1 and TRBJ1-1; TRBD1 is a possible D gene (5 bases). Trimming took 0 bases from V and 5 from J, leaving 10 bases between them. This CDR3 contains 14 residues. CDR1 is MGHRA and CDR2 is YSYEKL in the germline V gene.

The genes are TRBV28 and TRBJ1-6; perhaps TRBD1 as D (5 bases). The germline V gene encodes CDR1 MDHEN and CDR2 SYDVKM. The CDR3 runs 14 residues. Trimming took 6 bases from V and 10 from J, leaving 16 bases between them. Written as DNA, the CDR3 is TGTGCCAGCAGCTCGCCAGGGTCGGAGTCACCCCTCCACTTT. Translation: CASSSPGSESPLHF. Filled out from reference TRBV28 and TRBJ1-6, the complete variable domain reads DVKVTQSSRYLVKRTGEKVFLECVQDMDHENMFWYRQDPGLGLRLIYFSYDVKMKEKGDIPEGYSVSREKKERFSLILESASTNQTSMYLCASSSPGSESPLHFGNGTRLTVT.

CDR3 in amino acids: CASSLTGVGETQYF. The CDR3 DNA reads TGTGCCAGCAGCCTCACAGGGGTCGGGGAGACCCAGTACTTC. The genes are TRBV7-3 and TRBJ2-5; the match to TRBD1 covers 7 bases. The germline CDR1 and CDR2 sequences are SGHTA and FQGTGA. CDR3 length equals 14 residues. With 5 bases clipped from V and 5 bases from J, the junction kept 8 bases outside the gene matches. Using reference TRBV7-3 and TRBJ2-5 for the parts outside the CDR3, the full variable domain is GAGVSQTPSNKVTEKGKYVELRCDPISGHTALYWYRQSLGQGPEFLIYFQGTGAADDSGLPNDRFFAVRPEGSVSTLKIQRTERGDSAVYLCASSLTGVGETQYFGPGTRLLVL.

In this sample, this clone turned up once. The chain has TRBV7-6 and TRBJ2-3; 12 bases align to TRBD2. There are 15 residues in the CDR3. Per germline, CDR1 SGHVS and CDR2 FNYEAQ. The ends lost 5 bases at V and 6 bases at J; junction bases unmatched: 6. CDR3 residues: CASSDRTSGVDTQYF. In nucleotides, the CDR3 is TGTGCCAGCAGCGATAGGACTAGCGGGGTGGATACGCAGTATTTT.

The CDR3 spells CASSLAGGGGNTIYF. CDR3 nucleotide sequence: TGCGCCAGCAGCTTGGCCGGGGGAGGTGGAAACACCATATATTTT. V usage is TRBV5-1 and J usage is TRBJ1-3, with D possibly matching TRBD1 (5 bases). Germline values: CDR1 SGHRS, CDR2 YFSETQ. Trimming stripped 0 bases from V and 3 bases from J, with 10 bases between. This CDR3 is built from 15 residues.

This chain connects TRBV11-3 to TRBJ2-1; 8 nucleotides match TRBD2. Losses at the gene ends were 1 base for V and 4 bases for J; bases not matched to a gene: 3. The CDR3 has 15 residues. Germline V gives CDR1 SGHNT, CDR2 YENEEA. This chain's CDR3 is CASSLGGGGYNEQFF. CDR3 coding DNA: TGTGCCAGCAGCTTAGGAGGCGGGGGGTACAATGAGCAGTTCTTC.

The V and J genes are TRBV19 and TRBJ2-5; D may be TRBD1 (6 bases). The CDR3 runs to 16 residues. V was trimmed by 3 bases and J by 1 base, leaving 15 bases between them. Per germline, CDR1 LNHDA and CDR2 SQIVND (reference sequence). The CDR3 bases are TGTGCCAGTAGTATCGGAGCAGGGGTTAGCCAAGAGACCCAGTACTTC. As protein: CASSIGAGVSQETQYF.